This T cell receptor beta chain was documented in a study of shared clonotypes between healthy human individuals. Study-level information: Donors were a couple of women and a few men aged 18 to 49. Used for every donor were three CD4 naive, three CD4 memory, two CD8 naive and one CD8 memory plate.

Unmatched junction bases numbered 8, after V lost 3 bases and J lost 1 base. CDR1 and CDR2 (germline): PRHDT, FYEKMQ (reference sequence). The CDR3 totals 18 residues. Assay used: immunoSEQ multiplex PCR; TCRdb lists only in-frame clones, some missing. Of over 300,000 clones detected, 87% appear once; the ten largest clones hold around 15%. Overall study findings and caveats: Clonotypes shared by all four sorted-subset donors had higher generation probabilities than non-shared clonotypes.

As for this clone: Its antigen is not identified.

This receptor was obtained from a man between 18 and 35 years old in good health. What was sequenced was memory CD8+ T cells sorted from blood. The sample's subset: CD45RO+ cells pooled with CCR7-negative TemRA cells. This chain connects TRBV13 to TRBJ2-3, with 12 bases identical to TRBD2. CDR3 region: CASSFPTSGGTGTDTQYF. CDR3 nucleotides: TGTGCCAGCAGCTTTCCCACTAGCGGGGGGACAGGCACAGATACGCAGTATTTT.